These 21 T cell receptor beta chains came from one sample sequenced in a study of Ad26.COV2.S vaccination and SARS-CoV-2 variants. Stated treatment: 19 received Ad26.COV2.S at low or high dose, single or two shots; about 5 received placebo; per-sample allocation not given. Sampling was done on day 63 after the first vaccine or placebo injection. Method: immunoSEQ multiplex PCR; TCRdb's copy keeps in-frame clones and lacks some. The sample includes hundreds of thousands of clones, around four fifths of them seen just once. The input for sequencing was peripheral blood, taken in a trial of Ad26.COV2.S vaccine versus placebo. These receptor sequences come from a person aged 18-60 years who received the Ad26.COV2.S COVID-19 vaccine or a placebo.

The chain couples TRBV2 to TRBJ2-5; no reliable D call. V dropped 6 bases and J dropped 6 bases, with 17 bases sitting between them. The CDR3 covers 14 residues. CDR1 and CDR2 from the germline V gene are SNHLY and FYNNEI. The CDR3 sequence: CASSPNGLGKTQYF. The CDR3 DNA follows: TGTGCCAGCAGCCCTAACGGTCTAGGGAAGACCCAGTACTTC.

The chain couples TRBV25-1 to TRBJ1-2; a possible D gene is TRBD1 (5 bases). Per germline, CDR1 MGHDK and CDR2 SYGVNS. CDR3 length: 15 amino acids. Trimming left V 6 bases short and J 7 bases short, with 21 bases between. CDR3 sequence: CASSPTAHWEGGYTF. The CDR3 DNA is TGTGCCAGCAGCCCGACAGCCCATTGGGAGGGTGGCTACACCTTC.

The chain is built from TRBV3-1 (or the pseudogene TRBV3-2) and TRBJ1-2; D is ambiguous. V gave up 0 bases and J gave up 5 bases, with 7 bases separating them. Germline-derived CDR1 and CDR2 are LGHDT and YNNKEL (reference sequence). This CDR3 has 13 residues. In nucleotides, the CDR3 is TGTGCCAGCAGCCAAGATGGGGAATATGGCTACACCTTC. Translating gives CASSQDGEYGYTF.

CDR3 in DNA: TGTGCCAGCAGCTTAGGACCCGGCTACACCTTC. It specifies CASSLGPGYTF. The V and J genes are TRBV7-9 and TRBJ1-2; D not resolved. The CDR3 runs to 11 residues. CDR1 is SEHNR and CDR2 is FQNEAQ in the germline V gene (reference sequence). V dropped 1 base and J dropped 8 bases, with 5 bases sitting between them.

CDR3 nucleotides: TGTGCCAGTAGTATAGGCCTAGGGGGCGCGGGCCGGACCGGGGAGCTGTTTTTT. Encoded protein: CASSIGLGGAGRTGELFF. The V and J genes are TRBV19 and TRBJ2-2; the match to TRBD1 covers 7 bases. Germline trimming cut 1 base from V and 5 bases from J; bases unmatched to any gene: 13. This CDR3 has 18 residues. The V gene's germline CDR1 is LNHDA and CDR2 SQIVND (reference sequence).

A single count supports this clone. V usage is TRBV7-9 and J usage is TRBJ1-1; 7 nucleotides line up with TRBD1. The CDR3 is made up of 17 amino acids. V was clipped by 4 bases and J by 0 bases; unmatched bases: 11. Germline CDR1 is SEHNR and CDR2 is FQNEAQ (reference sequence). The CDR3 DNA reads as TGTGCCAGCAGCTCGTATCGGGGACAGTTTATGAACACTGAAGCTTTCTTT. Its translation: CASSSYRGQFMNTEAFF. The full variable domain, completed using reference TRBV7-9 and TRBJ1-1, is DTGVSQNPRHKITKRGQNVTFRCDPISEHNRLYWYRQTLGQGPEFLTYFQNEAQLEKSRLLSDRFSAERPKGSFSTLEIQRTEQGDSAMYLCASSSYRGQFMNTEAFFGQGTRLTVV.

Here the CDR3 reads CASSVGRQGNEKLFF. Here the CDR3 DNA reads TGCGCCAGCAGTGTAGGCCGACAGGGTAATGAAAAACTGTTTTTT. The gene calls are TRBV5-1 and TRBJ1-4; the match to TRBD1 covers 7 bases. CDR1 and CDR2 from the germline V gene are SGHRS and YFSETQ. Trimming cost V 5 bases and J 4 bases; bases outside gene matches: 8. The CDR3 runs to 15 residues.

This chain links TRBV4-2 with TRBJ2-7, with 7 bases aligning to TRBD2. CDR3 length equals 16 residues. Germline V gives CDR1 LGHNA, CDR2 YNFKEQ. The junction had 9 bases not matched to a gene; V was cut back by 4 bases and J by 0 bases. This chain's CDR3 is CASSRSGAKSSYEQYF. The CDR3, as DNA: TGTGCCAGCAGCCGGAGCGGGGCTAAGAGCTCCTACGAGCAGTACTTC.

The rearrangement joins TRBV29-1 to TRBJ1-1, with unresolved D. V dropped 6 bases and J dropped 6 bases, with 11 bases sitting between them. The CDR3 is 11 residues long. CDR1 and CDR2 (germline): SQVTM, ANQGSEA. The CDR3 nucleotides are TGCAGCGTCGCTAGAGGCTCTGAAGCTTTCTTT. Protein sequence: CSVARGSEAFF.

V gene TRBV6-6 combines with J gene TRBJ2-3, with 7 bases fitting TRBD2. V shed 5 bases and J 2 bases; nucleotides not matched to a gene: 7. Germline lookup yields CDR1 MNHNY and CDR2 SVGAGI (reference sequence). The CDR3 is 15 residues long. CDR3 in amino acids: CASSPTSVLTDTQYF. CDR3 DNA: TGTGCCAGCAGTCCCACTAGCGTCCTCACAGATACGCAGTATTTT.

This chain links TRBV5-4 with TRBJ1-2; D possibly corresponds to TRBD1 (5 bases). Trimming removed 3 bases at V and 3 bases at J, with 15 bases between. The CDR3 covers 15 residues. CDR1 SGHNT and CDR2 YYREEE come from the germline V gene (reference sequence). CDR3 loop: CASSSPTGPDYGYTF. CDR3 sequence (DNA): TGTGCCAGCAGCTCACCGACGGGACCCGACTATGGCTACACCTTC.

V is TRBV19 and J is TRBJ1-4, with D possibly TRBD1 on 6 matching bases. V lost 7 bases to trimming and J lost 6 bases, with 15 bases between them. The germline V gene encodes CDR1 LNHDA and CDR2 SQIVND (reference sequence). The length of the CDR3 is 14 residues. The CDR3 protein is CASTPEYRDEKLFF. The CDR3 nucleotides are TGTGCCAGTACCCCAGAGTACAGGGATGAAAAACTGTTTTTT.

This sequence joins TRBV18 and TRBJ1-5; 7 positions match TRBD1. The germline V gene encodes CDR1 KGHSH and CDR2 LQKENI. J was trimmed by 0 bases and V by 4 bases; bases with no gene match: 6. The CDR3 is 16 amino acids. The CDR3 coding sequence is TGTGCCAGCTCACGGTTGGGACAGAATAGCAATCAGCCCCAGCATTTT. Its translation is CASSRLGQNSNQPQHF.

The DNA for the CDR3 is TGTGCCAGCTCACCACGGGAGGCTTCCCGCCGGGATACGCAGTATTTT. This encodes CASSPREASRRDTQYF. The chain uses TRBV18 and TRBJ2-3; a weak D match, TRBD2 (6 bases). The CDR3 is 16 amino acids. V lost 1 base to trimming and J lost 6 bases, with 17 bases between them. The germline V gene encodes CDR1 KGHSH and CDR2 LQKENI.

DNA of the CDR3: TGTGCCAGCAGCCCTGGCTATTCACCCCTCCACTTT. It is translated as CASSPGYSPLHF. The chain is built from TRBV7-9 and TRBJ1-6, with D hard to call. CDR1 is SEHNR and CDR2 is FQNEAQ in the germline V gene (reference sequence). V shed 5 bases and J shed 8 bases, with 7 bases lying between them. The CDR3 covers 12 residues.

This rearrangement joins TRBV6-6 to TRBJ1-4, with D uncertain. V was trimmed by 4 bases and J by 7 bases, leaving 10 bases between them. The CDR3 has 13 amino acids. Per germline, CDR1 MNHNY and CDR2 SVGAGI (reference sequence). CDR3 sequence (DNA): TGTGCCAGCAGTTTGCAAGGGCGTGAAAAACTGTTTTTT. Residues: CASSLQGREKLFF.

The chain employs TRBV6-5 and TRBJ1-2; possibly TRBD1 for D (5 bases). The CDR3 sequence is 13 residues long. V was shortened by 2 bases and J by 6 bases, with 10 bases between the two germline ends. In germline, CDR1 is MNHEY, CDR2 SVGAGI. The CDR3 loop reads CASSYGRGDGYTF. The CDR3, as DNA: TGTGCCAGCAGTTACGGGCGGGGGGATGGCTACACCTTC.

This clone has more than one count but fewer than ten. The rearrangement links TRBV24-1 to TRBJ1-4; 7 nucleotides line up with TRBD1. The CDR3 spans 17 residues. The germline V gene encodes CDR1 KGHDR and CDR2 SFDVKD. J was trimmed by 0 bases and V by 3 bases; bases with no gene match: 6. The CDR3 here is CATSDGQDFATNEKLFF. The CDR3 region has the DNA TGTGCCACCAGTGATGGACAGGATTTTGCAACTAATGAAAAACTGTTTTTT.

The chain couples TRBV27 to TRBJ2-3; 10 nucleotides agree with TRBD2. Germline CDR1 is MNHEY and CDR2 is SMNVEV (reference sequence). Unmatched junction bases numbered 19, after V lost 4 bases and J lost 0 bases. CDR3 size: 21 residues. Here the CDR3 DNA reads TGTGCCAGCAGTTCCAACTACCGACTAGCGGGCAACCATATAAGCACAGATACGCAGTATTTT. This gives the protein CASSSNYRLAGNHISTDTQYF.

The chain recombines TRBV11-1 with TRBJ1-2; D might be TRBD1 (6 bases). The germline CDR1 and CDR2 sequences are SGHAT and FQDESV (reference sequence). Between the trimmed V and J ends, which lost 5 bases and 7 bases, there was a span of 14 bases. The CDR3 extends over 13 amino acids. The CDR3 protein is CASSQTGNSGYTF. The CDR3 DNA reads TGTGCCAGCAGCCAGACAGGAAACAGTGGCTACACCTTC.

The chain has TRBV3-1 (or the pseudogene TRBV3-2) and TRBJ1-6, with TRBD1 matching over 8 bases. The CDR3 sequence is 20 residues long. Unmatched junction bases numbered 19, after V lost 4 bases and J lost 5 bases. Per the germline V gene, CDR1 is LGHDT and CDR2 is YNNKEL (reference sequence). The CDR3 nucleotides read TGTGCCAGCAGCCCTTACGTCTTAAACCGACAGGGGTCAGATAATTCACCCCTCCACTTT. This encodes CASSPYVLNRQGSDNSPLHF.